Each of the 9 T cell receptor beta chains below was sequenced from the same sample in a study of blood T cell repertoires in COVID-19. The method was immunoSEQ multiplex PCR; TCRdb's version includes in-frame clones alone and lacks a portion of them. The table lists about 200,000 clones, more than 75% of them singletons. Source material: peripheral blood. Every receptor here comes from a human donor in a cohort sampled during active COVID-19.

CDR3 sequence: CAIRTAGQETQYF. As DNA, the CDR3 is TGTGCCATCAGGACAGCGGGTCAAGAGACCCAGTACTTC. The chain links TRBV10-3 to TRBJ2-5; the D gene is possibly TRBD2 (6 bases). The CDR3 extends over 13 amino acids. Trimming left V 6 bases short and J 2 bases short, with 10 bases between. Germline V gives CDR1 ENHRY, CDR2 SYGVKD.

V and J are TRBV7-9 and TRBJ1-1; perhaps TRBD1 as D (6 bases). Germline CDR1 is SEHNR and CDR2 is FQNEAQ (reference sequence). The V end was cut by 4 bases, the J end by 5 bases, with 8 bases between. The CDR3 covers 12 residues. CDR3 sequence reads: CASSSGVTEAFF. The CDR3, as DNA: TGTGCCAGCAGCTCAGGGGTAACTGAAGCTTTCTTT.

The chain uses TRBV27 and TRBJ2-1; 7 nucleotides match TRBD2. The CDR3 covers 16 residues. V lost 6 bases, J lost 0 bases, and 8 bases stayed unmatched. Per germline, CDR1 MNHEY and CDR2 SMNVEV (reference sequence). The CDR3 protein is CASRRSGSSSYNEQFF. The CDR3 nucleotides are TGTGCCAGCAGGCGTAGCGGGTCTAGCTCCTACAATGAGCAGTTCTTC.

The V gene is TRBV9, the J gene TRBJ1-2, with 11 positions matching TRBD1. The CDR3 covers 17 residues. The trim removed 4 bases at V and 8 bases at J, leaving 16 bases unmatched. Looked up from germline, CDR1 is SGDLS and CDR2 is YYNGEE. DNA for the CDR3: TGTGCCAGCAGCCCACATGAGGGTGGGACAGGGGGATACGGCTACACCTTC. Protein sequence: CASSPHEGGTGGYGYTF.

The chain uses TRBV7-2 and TRBJ2-3; 8 bases match TRBD2. Losses at the gene ends were 5 bases for V and 2 bases for J; bases not matched to a gene: 3. CDR1 SGHTA and CDR2 FQGNSA come from the germline V gene. The CDR3 covers 14 residues. The CDR3 region has the DNA TGTGCCAGCAGCACTAGCGGTACCACAGATACGCAGTATTTT. Encoded protein: CASSTSGTTDTQYF. Looking up the rest from reference TRBV7-2 and TRBJ2-3 gives the full variable domain: GAGVSQSPSNKVTEKGKDVELRCDPISGHTALYWYRQSLGQGLEFLIYFQGNSAPDKSGLPSDRFSAERTGGSVSTLTIQRTQQEDSAVYLCASSTSGTTDTQYFGPGTRLTVL.

This sequence joins TRBV3-1 (or the pseudogene TRBV3-2) and TRBJ1-6; D call uncertain. The germline V gene encodes CDR1 LGHDT and CDR2 YNNKEL (reference sequence). The CDR3 extends over 16 amino acids. Trimming removed 0 bases from V and 6 bases from J, with 12 bases in between. The CDR3 DNA is TGTGCCAGCAGCCAAGATAGTCCAGCGTCTAATTCACCCCTCCACTTT. Translated, it gives CASSQDSPASNSPLHF.

The chain joins TRBV6-1 to TRBJ1-2; D call uncertain. The V end lost 0 bases, the J end lost 7 bases, and 15 bases lay between the germline ends. The CDR3 extends over 15 amino acids. Germline CDR1 is MNHNS and CDR2 is SASEGT. The CDR3 spells CASSEASAGYGGYTF. The DNA of the CDR3 is TGTGCCAGCAGTGAAGCGAGTGCGGGGTACGGTGGCTACACCTTC.

J is TRBJ2-3 and V is TRBV11-3; 8 nucleotides agree with TRBD1. This CDR3 comprises 16 residues. Germline V CDR1 and CDR2: SGHNT, YENEEA. J was trimmed by 2 bases and V by 5 bases; bases with no gene match: 9. Written as DNA, the CDR3 is TGTGCCAGCAGCACCGGACAGGGTTCTTACACAGATACGCAGTATTTT. Translation: CASSTGQGSYTDTQYF.

The rearrangement links TRBV29-1 to TRBJ2-1; 7 nucleotides agree with TRBD2. Germline V gene lookup returns CDR1 SQVTM and CDR2 ANQGSEA. With 7 bases clipped from V and 9 bases from J, the junction kept 9 bases outside the gene matches. This CDR3 is built from 12 residues. The CDR3 region is CSGGGGIGEQFF. Here the CDR3 DNA reads TGCAGCGGCGGCGGGGGAATCGGTGAGCAGTTCTTC.